Each of the 13 T cell receptor beta chains below was sequenced from the same sample in a study of blood T cell repertoires in COVID-19. Using immunoSEQ multiplex PCR, the repertoire was profiled, and TCRdb retains in-frame clones only, with some absent. The table shows about 440,000 clones, with roughly 87% occurring only once. Sequencing was done on a sample of PBMCs or T cells enriched from blood (not recorded which). The origin of the receptors is a woman in her late teens or twenties with acute COVID-19.

The chain combines TRBV7-9 with TRBJ2-5; TRBD2 matches 7 bases. V shed 7 bases, J shed 5 bases, and the junction held 7 bases outside the gene matches. The CDR3 consists of 13 residues. CDR1 and CDR2 (germline): SEHNR, FQNEAQ (reference sequence). CDR3 residues: CASTPVSGETQYF. As DNA, the CDR3 is TGTGCCAGCACCCCTGTTAGCGGGGAGACCCAGTACTTC.

The chain combines TRBV7-2 with TRBJ2-3; no reliable D call. Trimming took 5 bases from V and 2 from J, leaving 14 bases between them. Per germline, CDR1 SGHTA and CDR2 FQGNSA. CDR3 length equals 15 residues. The CDR3 bases are TGTGCCAGCAGCCCCCTTAGCCCCTTCACAGATACGCAGTATTTT. Residues: CASSPLSPFTDTQYF.

The rearrangement joins TRBV9 to TRBJ2-5, with 10 bases that match TRBD2. The CDR3 covers 15 residues. V was clipped by 3 bases and J by 3 bases; unmatched bases: 5. CDR1 is SGDLS, CDR2 YYNGEE, per germline. CDR3 sequence (DNA): TGTGCCAGCAGCGCCTGGGGGACTAGCGAAGAGACCCAGTACTTC. Protein sequence: CASSAWGTSEETQYF. The variable domain in full, with the rest retrieved from reference TRBV9 and TRBJ2-5, is DSGVTQTPKHLITATGQRVTLRCSPRSGDLSVYWYQQSLDQGLQFLIQYYNGEERAKGNILERFSAQQFPDLHSELNLSSLELGDSALYFCASSAWGTSEETQYFGPGTRLLVL.

DNA for the CDR3: TGTGCCAGCAGCTCTTCCCGGGTTATCGAGACCCAGTACTTC. It specifies CASSSSRVIETQYF. The V gene is TRBV11-2, the J gene TRBJ2-5; D is undetermined. Trimming left V 4 bases short and J 5 bases short, with 14 bases between. Germline lookup yields CDR1 SGHAT and CDR2 FQNNGV. The CDR3 has 14 residues.

The chain uses TRBV5-1 and TRBJ1-2, with D perhaps matching TRBD1 (5 bases). Between the trimmed V and J ends, which lost 0 bases and 4 bases, there was a span of 13 bases. CDR1 and CDR2 from the germline V gene are SGHRS and YFSETQ. CDR3 length: 15 amino acids. In DNA, the CDR3 is TGCGCCAGCAGCTTGGTGGCCAGGGCAGGCTATGGCTACACCTTC. Its protein is CASSLVARAGYGYTF.

The chain recombines TRBV30 with TRBJ1-4; D unresolved. The length of the CDR3 is 16 residues. V was pared by 3 bases and J by 0 bases, with 14 bases between. Per germline, CDR1 GTSNPN and CDR2 SVGIG (reference sequence). The CDR3 DNA sequence: TGTGCCTGGAGGCCGTATGTGACACCAACTAATGAAAAACTGTTTTTT. Translating gives CAWRPYVTPTNEKLFF. Complete variable domain (other parts from reference TRBV30 and TRBJ1-4): SQTIHQWPATLVQPVGSPLSLECTVEGTSNPNLYWYRQAAGRGLQLLFYSVGIGQISSEVPQNLSASRPQDRQFILSSKKLLLSDSGFYLCAWRPYVTPTNEKLFFGSGTQLSVL.

The chain has TRBV4-1 and TRBJ1-1; D remains unclear. The CDR3 totals 19 residues. The germline gives CDR1 MGHRA, CDR2 YSYEKL. The V and J ends lost 0 bases and 0 bases respectively, with 20 bases between them. The CDR3 DNA reads as TGCGCCAGCAGCCAAGATTTCACAGTAGTTGTTTACTTGAACACTGAAGCTTTCTTT. Residues: CASSQDFTVVVYLNTEAFF.

The rearrangement links TRBV21-1 to TRBJ2-5; the table gives TRBD1 as D, unverified against the DNA. TRBV21-1 is noted as a pseudogene. This CDR3 is built from 13 residues. CDR3 residues: CASSKIGAETQYF. Written as DNA, the CDR3 is TGTGCCAGCAGCAAAATAGGGGCTGAGACCCAGTACTTC.

The chain combines TRBV19 with TRBJ1-2, with D maybe TRBD1 (5 bases). The germline V gene has CDR1 LNHDA and CDR2 SQIVND (reference sequence). Trimming removed 6 bases at V and 2 bases at J, with 19 bases between. The CDR3 is 16 amino acids. The CDR3 here is CASRNLGGTLNYGYTF. The CDR3 nucleotides are TGTGCCAGTAGAAATTTGGGAGGGACGCTGAACTATGGCTACACCTTC.

Only one count was recorded for this clone. The chain is built from TRBV2 and TRBJ1-6, with D hard to call. The CDR3 covers 14 residues. Deletions cut 2 bases from V and 6 bases from J, with 8 bases between. The germline CDR1 and CDR2 sequences are SNHLY and FYNNEI. CDR3 in DNA: TGTGCCAGCAGTGAACGGGTTGCTAATTCACCCCTCCACTTT. It yields the protein CASSERVANSPLHF.

This clone appeared a single time. V is TRBV7-9 and J is TRBJ2-7; 7 positions match TRBD1. This CDR3 is 14 amino acids long. Germline CDR1 reads SEHNR; CDR2 reads FQNEAQ (reference sequence). With V trimmed by 5 bases and J by 0 bases, 4 bases remained unmatched. The CDR3: CASSGQAVSYEQYF. The CDR3 nucleotides are TGTGCCAGCAGCGGACAGGCCGTCTCCTACGAGCAGTACTTC.

V gene TRBV11-2 combines with J gene TRBJ2-2; maybe TRBD1 (5 bases). Germline V gene data show CDR1 as SGHAT and CDR2 as FQNNGV. Trimming removed 0 bases from V and 7 bases from J, with 9 bases in between. The CDR3 extends over 14 amino acids. CDR3 region: CASSLEPDSGELFF. Here the CDR3 DNA reads TGTGCCAGCAGCTTAGAACCAGACAGCGGGGAGCTGTTTTTT. Looking up the rest from reference TRBV11-2 and TRBJ2-2 gives the full variable domain: EAGVAQSPRYKIIEKRQSVAFWCNPISGHATLYWYQQILGQGPKLLIQFQNNGVVDDSQLPKDRFSAERLKGVDSTLKIQPAKLEDSAVYLCASSLEPDSGELFFGEGSRLTVL.

This clone was recorded only once. The chain employs TRBV3-1 (or the pseudogene TRBV3-2) and TRBJ2-3, with no clear D. The CDR3 covers 12 residues. Trimming stripped 0 bases from V and 7 bases from J, with 5 bases between. The V gene's germline CDR1 is LGHDT and CDR2 YNNKEL (reference sequence). The CDR3 protein is CASSQDEHTQYF. The CDR3 nucleotides are TGTGCCAGCAGCCAAGACGAGCATACGCAGTATTTT.